This section outlines one T cell receptor (beta chain) sequence together with its context. As yet, its antigen is unknown. The sample belongs to a study of cytomegalovirus exposure and HLA in healthy donors. Regarding the study as a whole: A classifier reportedly called cytomegalovirus status with high sensitivity and specificity. Within a later analysis, the majority of CMV-associated TCR beta chains appeared HLA-restricted. A later examination showed that TCR association rates differed by HLA locus, with DRB1 most and HLA-C fewest.

There are 15 residues in the CDR3. Germline CDR1 and CDR2: SGHTA and FQGTGA. V lost 4 bases and J lost 2, with 13 bases in between. The PCR was carried out with 60 Vbeta primers and 13 Jbeta primers. TCRdb's table, derived via immunoSEQ multiplex PCR, lists solely in-frame clones and lacks some. Of 75,000 to 100,000 clones listed, around 73% are singletons. This rearrangement joins TRBV7-3 to TRBJ2-3, with a weak D call TRBD1 (7 bases). Sequenced: PBMCs. The sequence was obtained from a man between 40 and 49 years old in good health and CMV-seronegative. CDR3 loop: CASSWQGGSTDTQYF. CDR3 DNA: TGTGCCAGCAGCTGGCAGGGGGGATCCACAGATACGCAGTATTTT. Drawing the rest from reference TRBV7-3 and TRBJ2-3, the complete variable domain is GAGVSQTPSNKVTEKGKYVELRCDPISGHTALYWYRQSLGQGPEFLIYFQGTGAADDSGLPNDRFFAVRPEGSVSTLKIQRTERGDSAVYLCASSWQGGSTDTQYFGPGTRLTVL.